This T cell receptor (beta chain) was recovered during a study of CD8 T cells in ankylosing spondylitis. Study outcomes and limitations: Existing reports had already noted some motif variants in reactive arthritis synovial fluid and blood. Disease-linked clones had a CD8+ phenotype and relatively low frequency in peripheral blood.

The sample holds many counts of this clonotype. The antigen is not known. The length of the CDR3 is 17 residues. Losses at the gene ends were 4 bases for V and 4 bases for J; bases not matched to a gene: 12. Germline V gives CDR1 SGHRS, CDR2 YFSETQ. TCRdb re-called the 5' RACE reads with MiXCR, one entry per CDR3 protein. The table shows about 240,000 distinct CDR3 sequences, with 8% to 9.5% occurring only once. The receptor was derived from a male donor with ankylosing spondylitis or in good health (not recorded which). The chain couples TRBV5-1 to TRBJ2-3; 10 bases map to TRBD2. Sequences were obtained from blood, either unsorted or a sorted T cell fraction (not recorded which). The CDR3 region is CASSPRPAGGLSDTQYF. CDR3 DNA sequence: TGCGCCAGCAGCCCCCGTCCAGCGGGGGGGCTTTCAGATACGCAGTATTTT.